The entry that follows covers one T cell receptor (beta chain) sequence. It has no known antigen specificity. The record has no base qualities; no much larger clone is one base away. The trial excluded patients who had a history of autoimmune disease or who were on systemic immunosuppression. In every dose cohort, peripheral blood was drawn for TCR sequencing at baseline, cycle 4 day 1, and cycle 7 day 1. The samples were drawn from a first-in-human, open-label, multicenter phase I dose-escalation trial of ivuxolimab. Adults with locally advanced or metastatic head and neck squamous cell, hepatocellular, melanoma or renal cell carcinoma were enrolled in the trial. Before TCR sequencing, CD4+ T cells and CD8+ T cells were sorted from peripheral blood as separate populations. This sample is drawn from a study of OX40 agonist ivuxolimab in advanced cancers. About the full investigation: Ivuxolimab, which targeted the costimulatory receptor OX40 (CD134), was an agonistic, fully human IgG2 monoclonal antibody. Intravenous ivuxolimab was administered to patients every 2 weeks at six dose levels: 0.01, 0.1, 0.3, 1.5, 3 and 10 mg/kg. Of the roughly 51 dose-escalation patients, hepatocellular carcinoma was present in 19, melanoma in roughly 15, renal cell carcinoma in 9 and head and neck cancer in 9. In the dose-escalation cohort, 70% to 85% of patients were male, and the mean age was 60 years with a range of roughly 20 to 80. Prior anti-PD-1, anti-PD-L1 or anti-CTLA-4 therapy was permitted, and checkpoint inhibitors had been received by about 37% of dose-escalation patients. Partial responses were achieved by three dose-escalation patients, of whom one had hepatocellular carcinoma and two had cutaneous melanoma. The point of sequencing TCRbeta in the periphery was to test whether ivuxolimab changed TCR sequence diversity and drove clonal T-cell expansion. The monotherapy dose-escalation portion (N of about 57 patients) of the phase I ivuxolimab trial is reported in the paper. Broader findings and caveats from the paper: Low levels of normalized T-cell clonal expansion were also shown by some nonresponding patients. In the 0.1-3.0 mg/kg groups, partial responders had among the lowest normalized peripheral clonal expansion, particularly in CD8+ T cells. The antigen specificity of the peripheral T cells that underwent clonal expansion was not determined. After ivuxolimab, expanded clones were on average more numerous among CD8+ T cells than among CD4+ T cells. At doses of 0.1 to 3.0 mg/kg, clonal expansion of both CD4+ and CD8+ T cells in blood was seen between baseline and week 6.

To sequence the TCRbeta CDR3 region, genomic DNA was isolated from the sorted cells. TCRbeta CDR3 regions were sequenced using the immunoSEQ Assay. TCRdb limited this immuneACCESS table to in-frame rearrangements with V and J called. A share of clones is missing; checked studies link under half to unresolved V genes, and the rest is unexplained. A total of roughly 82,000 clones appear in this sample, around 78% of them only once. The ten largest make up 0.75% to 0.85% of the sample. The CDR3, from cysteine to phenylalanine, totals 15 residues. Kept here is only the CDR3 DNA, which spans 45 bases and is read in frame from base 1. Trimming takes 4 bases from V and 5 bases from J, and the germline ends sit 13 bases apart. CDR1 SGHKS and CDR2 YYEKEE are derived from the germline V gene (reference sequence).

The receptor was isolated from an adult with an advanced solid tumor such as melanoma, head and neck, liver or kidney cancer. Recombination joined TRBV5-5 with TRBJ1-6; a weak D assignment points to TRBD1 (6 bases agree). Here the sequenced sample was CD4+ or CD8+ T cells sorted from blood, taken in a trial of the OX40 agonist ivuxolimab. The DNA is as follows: TGTGCCAGCAGCCACCAGGACAGACATAATTCACCCCTCCACTTT. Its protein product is CASSHQDRHNSPLHF. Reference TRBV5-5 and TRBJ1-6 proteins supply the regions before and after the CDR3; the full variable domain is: DAGVTQSPTHLIKTRGQQVTLRCSPISGHKSVSWYQQVLGQGPQFIFQYYEKEERGRGNFPDRFSARQFPNYSSELNVNALLLGDSALYLCASSHQDRHNSPLHFGNGTRLTVT.